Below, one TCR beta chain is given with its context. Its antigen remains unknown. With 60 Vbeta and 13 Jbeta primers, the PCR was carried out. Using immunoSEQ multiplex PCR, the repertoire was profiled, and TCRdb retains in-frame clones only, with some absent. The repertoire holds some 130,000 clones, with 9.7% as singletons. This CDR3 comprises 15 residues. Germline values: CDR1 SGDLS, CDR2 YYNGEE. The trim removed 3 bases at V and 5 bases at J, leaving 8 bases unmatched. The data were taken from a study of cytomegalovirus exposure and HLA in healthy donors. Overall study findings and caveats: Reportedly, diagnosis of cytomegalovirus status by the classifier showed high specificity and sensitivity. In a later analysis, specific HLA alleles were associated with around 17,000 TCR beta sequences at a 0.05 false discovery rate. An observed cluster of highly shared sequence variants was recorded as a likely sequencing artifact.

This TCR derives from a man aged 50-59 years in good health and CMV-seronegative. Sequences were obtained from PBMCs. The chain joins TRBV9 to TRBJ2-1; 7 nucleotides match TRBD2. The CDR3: CASSGGGSAHNEQFF. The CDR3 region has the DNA TGTGCCAGCAGCGGGGGGGGTTCGGCCCACAATGAGCAGTTCTTC.